This is a list of T cell receptor beta chains from one sample in a study of blood T cell repertoires in COVID-19. Clones were read by immunoSEQ multiplex PCR, and TCRdb kept only the in-frame ones, dropping some. The table shows 130,000 or so clones, with 84% occurring only once. Sequencing was performed on peripheral blood. These receptors all stem from a woman in her sixties or seventies with acute or convalescent COVID-19. The CDR3 runs from the conserved cysteine through the conserved F or W. The D gene is left open where the match is weak. Clone size, where shown, is once, few, many, or a class for clones that have expanded.

j_call: TRBJ1-2
clone_size: -
v_call: TRBV10-3
d_call: TRBD1
cdr3_nt: TGTGCCATCAGCAGGACAGGGAGGGACTATGGCTACACCTTC
cdr3_aa: CAISRTGRDYGYTF

j_call: TRBJ2-2
clone_size: -
v_call: TRBV30
d_call: TRBD1
cdr3_nt: TGTGCCTGGAGTCGGGACAGGGTAACCGGGGAGCTGTTTTTT
cdr3_aa: CAWSRDRVTGELFF

j_call: TRBJ1-4
clone_size: -
v_call: TRBV15
d_call: -
cdr3_nt: TGTGCCACCAGCGAGGCGTTCCAGAGAAATGAAAAACTGTTTTTT
cdr3_aa: CATSEAFQRNEKLFF

j_call: TRBJ1-6
clone_size: -
v_call: TRBV3-1/TRBV3-2
d_call: TRBD1
cdr3_nt: TGTGCCAGCAGCCGGGACAGGGGGTCACCCCTCCACTTT
cdr3_aa: CASSRDRGSPLHF

j_call: TRBJ1-2
clone_size: -
v_call: TRBV7-9
d_call: TRBD1
cdr3_nt: TGTGCCAGCAGCCCCGGACAGGGATATGGCTACACCTTC
cdr3_aa: CASSPGQGYGYTF

j_call: TRBJ2-7
clone_size: once
v_call: TRBV6-5
d_call: TRBD1
cdr3_nt: TGTGCCAGCAGACAGGGGAAGTACGAGCAGTACTTC
cdr3_aa: CASRQGKYEQYF

j_call: TRBJ1-6
clone_size: -
v_call: TRBV25-1
d_call: TRBD1
cdr3_nt: TGTGCCAGCAGTGAAACGGGACAGAATAATTCACCCCTCCACTTT
cdr3_aa: CASSETGQNNSPLHF

j_call: TRBJ2-4
clone_size: -
v_call: TRBV24-1
d_call: -
cdr3_nt: TGTGCCACCAGTGATTTCAGGGCCTTC
cdr3_aa: CATSDFRAF

j_call: TRBJ2-3
clone_size: -
v_call: TRBV5-4
d_call: -
cdr3_nt: TGTGCCAGCACCTCGAGACAGGGAGGAGATACGCAGTATTTT
cdr3_aa: CASTSRQGGDTQYF

j_call: TRBJ2-1
clone_size: -
v_call: TRBV19
d_call: TRBD1
cdr3_nt: TGTGCCAGTAGTATGATCAACGGGGACAGCTCCTACAATGAGCAGTTCTTC
cdr3_aa: CASSMINGDSSYNEQFF

j_call: TRBJ2-5
clone_size: -
v_call: TRBV6-5
d_call: -
cdr3_nt: TGTGCCAGCAGTTATGACAGACAAGAGACCCAGTACTTC
cdr3_aa: CASSYDRQETQYF

j_call: TRBJ2-3
clone_size: few
v_call: TRBV5-1
d_call: -
cdr3_nt: TGCGCCAGTCATCGGCGGGCGGGGAGAAACACAGATACGCAGTATTTT
cdr3_aa: CASHRRAGRNTDTQYF

j_call: TRBJ1-4
clone_size: -
v_call: TRBV7-9
d_call: -
cdr3_nt: TGTGCCAGCAGCTTCGGCGGTAATAATGAAAAACTGTTTTTT
cdr3_aa: CASSFGGNNEKLFF

j_call: TRBJ1-2
clone_size: once
v_call: TRBV7-3
d_call: -
cdr3_nt: TGTGCCAGCAGCTCTACCCCGGTACAGGGCCCCTATGGCTACACCTTC
cdr3_aa: CASSSTPVQGPYGYTF

j_call: TRBJ2-1
clone_size: few
v_call: TRBV6-1
d_call: TRBD2
cdr3_nt: TGTGCCAGCAGTGAATCTTCCGTCGGACTAGCGGGGTCGGGCAATGAGCAGTTCTTC
cdr3_aa: CASSESSVGLAGSGNEQFF

j_call: TRBJ1-1
clone_size: -
v_call: TRBV28
d_call: TRBD1
cdr3_nt: TGTGCCAGCCTCTCACAGGGGGACACTGAAGCTTTCTTT
cdr3_aa: CASLSQGDTEAFF

j_call: TRBJ1-1
clone_size: -
v_call: TRBV19
d_call: -
cdr3_nt: TGTGCCAGTAGTGGGAGAGTCCAGAACACTGAAGCTTTCTTT
cdr3_aa: CASSGRVQNTEAFF

j_call: TRBJ1-6
clone_size: once
v_call: TRBV30
d_call: -
cdr3_nt: TGTGCCTGGGAGGGCGGACGGCCTCCCCTCCACTTT
cdr3_aa: CAWEGGRPPLHF

j_call: TRBJ2-3
clone_size: -
v_call: TRBV7-3
d_call: -
cdr3_nt: TGTGCCAGCAGCCATCCCTCGGGTACGCAGTATTTT
cdr3_aa: CASSHPSGTQYF

j_call: TRBJ1-5
clone_size: -
v_call: TRBV5-6
d_call: -
cdr3_nt: TGTGCCAGCAGCCCCGGGGGGGGCAATCAGCCCCAGCATTTT
cdr3_aa: CASSPGGGNQPQHF

j_call: TRBJ2-1
clone_size: -
v_call: TRBV28
d_call: TRBD2
cdr3_nt: TGTGCCAGCAGTTTGAGGGGACTAGCGGCATCTGAGCAGTTCTTC
cdr3_aa: CASSLRGLAASEQFF

j_call: TRBJ2-6
clone_size: -
v_call: TRBV7-8
d_call: -
cdr3_nt: TGTGCCAGCAGCTTAGTTGTAGGGAGCTCTGGGGCCAACGTCCTGACTTTC
cdr3_aa: CASSLVVGSSGANVLTF

j_call: TRBJ1-3
clone_size: -
v_call: TRBV3-1/TRBV3-2
d_call: TRBD1
cdr3_nt: TGTGCCAGCAGCCCACTACAGGGGTTTGGAAACACCATATATTTT
cdr3_aa: CASSPLQGFGNTIYF

j_call: TRBJ2-5
clone_size: -
v_call: TRBV2
d_call: -
cdr3_nt: TGTGCCAGCAGACCCGACTACGGCGAGTACTTC
cdr3_aa: CASRPDYGEYF

j_call: TRBJ2-3
clone_size: -
v_call: TRBV5-4
d_call: TRBD2
cdr3_nt: TGTGCCAGCAGCCCCGGGACTAGCGGGGGCTACACAGATACGCAGTATTTT
cdr3_aa: CASSPGTSGGYTDTQYF

j_call: TRBJ2-7
clone_size: -
v_call: TRBV10-3
d_call: TRBD2
cdr3_nt: TGTGCCATCAGTGGGCCAGAAGGACTAGCGGGCTCCTACGAGCAGTACTTC
cdr3_aa: CAISGPEGLAGSYEQYF

j_call: TRBJ1-5
clone_size: -
v_call: TRBV6-6
d_call: -
cdr3_nt: TGTGCCAGCAGCGATGCGGGGGCCCTCCGGCCCCAGCATTTT
cdr3_aa: CASSDAGALRPQHF

j_call: TRBJ1-5
clone_size: -
v_call: TRBV20-1
d_call: -
cdr3_nt: TGCAGTGCTAGTGACCTCGTCAAGTTCTCGAGTGGTCAGCCCCAGCATTTT
cdr3_aa: CSASDLVKFSSGQPQHF

j_call: TRBJ2-6
clone_size: once
v_call: TRBV6-5
d_call: -
cdr3_nt: TGTGCCAGCACACAGGAGTCCTCTGGGGCCAACGTCCTGACTTTC
cdr3_aa: CASTQESSGANVLTF

j_call: TRBJ1-1
clone_size: -
v_call: TRBV6-5
d_call: -
cdr3_nt: TGTGCCAGCGGTCTCAGGAACACTGAAGCTTTCTTT
cdr3_aa: CASGLRNTEAFF

j_call: TRBJ1-1
clone_size: -
v_call: TRBV30
d_call: -
cdr3_nt: TGTGCCTGGAGTAGAAGGAGGGACGGTGAAGCTTTCTTT
cdr3_aa: CAWSRRRDGEAFF

j_call: TRBJ1-5
clone_size: -
v_call: TRBV12-3/TRBV12-4
d_call: -
cdr3_nt: TGTGCCAGCAGTTTAGGGACTAATCAGCCCCAGCATTTT
cdr3_aa: CASSLGTNQPQHF

j_call: TRBJ2-5
clone_size: -
v_call: TRBV18
d_call: -
cdr3_nt: TGTGCCAGCTCACCAGGCCCGGGGTTTCAAGAGACCCAGTACTTC
cdr3_aa: CASSPGPGFQETQYF

j_call: TRBJ1-4
clone_size: -
v_call: TRBV4-1
d_call: TRBD1
cdr3_nt: TGCGCCAGCAGCTACGGACAGGGGAATGAAAAACTGTTTTTT
cdr3_aa: CASSYGQGNEKLFF

j_call: TRBJ2-1
clone_size: -
v_call: TRBV6-9
d_call: -
cdr3_nt: TGTGCCAGCAGCCACAAATTCACAGAGGGATCCTCCCGGCGCAATGAGCAGTTCTTC
cdr3_aa: CASSHKFTEGSSRRNEQFF

j_call: TRBJ2-3
clone_size: -
v_call: TRBV18
d_call: -
cdr3_nt: TGTGCCAGCTCACCTGGCATGCAGGATACGCAGTATTTT
cdr3_aa: CASSPGMQDTQYF

j_call: TRBJ2-1
clone_size: -
v_call: TRBV7-3
d_call: TRBD1
cdr3_nt: TGTGCCAGCAGCTCCTTCGGGACAGGGGTACTCAATGAGCAGTTCTTC
cdr3_aa: CASSSFGTGVLNEQFF

j_call: TRBJ1-5
clone_size: -
v_call: TRBV19
d_call: -
cdr3_nt: TGTGCCAGTAGTTCGCCGACCGGGATCCCAAATCAGCCCCAGCATTTT
cdr3_aa: CASSSPTGIPNQPQHF

j_call: TRBJ1-4
clone_size: -
v_call: TRBV28
d_call: TRBD1
cdr3_nt: TGTGCCATCAAGGGGGTTAAGGGGGCCTCTGAAAAACTGTTTTTT
cdr3_aa: CAIKGVKGASEKLFF

j_call: TRBJ2-2
clone_size: -
v_call: TRBV7-3
d_call: -
cdr3_nt: TGTGCCAGCAGCCGGAGTAATGGGGAGCTGTTTTTT
cdr3_aa: CASSRSNGELFF

j_call: TRBJ1-5
clone_size: -
v_call: TRBV19
d_call: TRBD1
cdr3_nt: TGTGCCAGTACTCTCCGGGACAGCACTCATCAGCCCCAGCATTTT
cdr3_aa: CASTLRDSTHQPQHF

j_call: TRBJ2-1
clone_size: -
v_call: TRBV29-1
d_call: TRBD1
cdr3_nt: TGCAGCGTCGACCATAACAGGGGGAATGAGCAGTTCTTC
cdr3_aa: CSVDHNRGNEQFF

j_call: TRBJ1-1
clone_size: -
v_call: TRBV2
d_call: -
cdr3_nt: TGTGCCAGCAGTGAGGGGGGAGTGGAAGCTTTCTTT
cdr3_aa: CASSEGGVEAFF

j_call: TRBJ1-5
clone_size: many
v_call: TRBV6-2/TRBV6-3
d_call: TRBD1
cdr3_nt: TGTGCCAGCAGTTACCTGAGGAGACAGGGGAATAGCAATCAGCCCCAGCATTTT
cdr3_aa: CASSYLRRQGNSNQPQHF

j_call: TRBJ1-5
clone_size: -
v_call: TRBV27
d_call: -
cdr3_nt: TGTGCCAGCAGACCCGGAGGATATAGCAATCAGCCCCAGCATTTT
cdr3_aa: CASRPGGYSNQPQHF

j_call: TRBJ2-4
clone_size: -
v_call: TRBV30
d_call: TRBD2
cdr3_nt: TGTGCCTGGAGACGCGCGGGGGGGCGGGACATTCAGTACTTC
cdr3_aa: CAWRRAGGRDIQYF

j_call: TRBJ1-2
clone_size: -
v_call: TRBV18
d_call: TRBD1
cdr3_nt: TGTGCCAGCTCCCCAACGGAGGGGGCTCACTATGGCTACACCTTC
cdr3_aa: CASSPTEGAHYGYTF

j_call: TRBJ1-2
clone_size: -
v_call: TRBV5-1
d_call: -
cdr3_nt: TGCGCCAGCTTTTCCGGGACATCCTTTCAAGGGAACTATGGCTACACCTTC
cdr3_aa: CASFSGTSFQGNYGYTF

j_call: TRBJ2-5
clone_size: -
v_call: TRBV7-3
d_call: TRBD2
cdr3_nt: TGTGCCAGCAGCGGAGCGGGGGGGCAAGAGACCCAGTACTTC
cdr3_aa: CASSGAGGQETQYF

j_call: TRBJ1-4
clone_size: -
v_call: TRBV19
d_call: -
cdr3_nt: TGTGCCAGTATCCGACAAGGGGGAGCTAATGAAAAACTGTTTTTT
cdr3_aa: CASIRQGGANEKLFF

j_call: TRBJ1-3
clone_size: -
v_call: TRBV2
d_call: TRBD1
cdr3_nt: TGTGCCAGCATGACAGGGACCCCGCGTGCTGGAAACACCATATATTTT
cdr3_aa: CASMTGTPRAGNTIYF

j_call: TRBJ2-3
clone_size: -
v_call: TRBV14
d_call: -
cdr3_nt: TGTGCCAGCAGCCTTGGACAGAGCAGCTTTAGCACAGATACGCAGTATTTT
cdr3_aa: CASSLGQSSFSTDTQYF

j_call: TRBJ1-2
clone_size: -
v_call: TRBV7-2
d_call: -
cdr3_nt: TGTGCCAGCAGCTTAGAGTCAGCAGGGGCCTATGGCTACACCTTC
cdr3_aa: CASSLESAGAYGYTF

j_call: TRBJ1-1
clone_size: -
v_call: TRBV7-9
d_call: -
cdr3_nt: TGTGCCAGCAGCCTGACAGGAATGAACACTGAAGCTTTCTTT
cdr3_aa: CASSLTGMNTEAFF